A single sample gave rise to the 20 T cell receptor beta chains below, sequenced in a study of T-cell memory formation after mild COVID-19. TCRdb analysed the 5' RACE reads with MiXCR anew, one entry per CDR3 protein. The data show approximately 400,000 distinct CDR3 sequences, about 24% seen once. The sequenced material came from PBMCs or a T cell subset sorted from them (not recorded which). The receptor set was obtained from an adult woman who had mild COVID-19 (a few samples of this study predate the infection). Cell type and time point are not known.

This clonotype was recorded many times. The chain recombines TRBV7-9 with TRBJ2-3; tentatively, D is TRBD2 (5 bases). Trimming removed 1 base at V and 1 base at J, with 9 bases between. The germline V gene has CDR1 SEHNR and CDR2 FQNEAQ (reference sequence). The CDR3 extends over 15 amino acids. The CDR3 region is CASSLGNGGTDTQYF. CDR3 nucleotide sequence: TGTGCCAGCAGCTTAGGCAACGGGGGCACAGATACGCAGTATTTT.

CDR3 in amino acids: CASSVFSGGSSYNEQFF. In DNA form, the CDR3 reads TGTGCCAGCAGCGTGTTTAGCGGGGGGAGCTCCTACAATGAGCAGTTCTTC. The J gene is TRBJ2-1, the V gene TRBV9, with 10 positions matching TRBD2. The CDR3 runs 17 residues. Looked up from germline, CDR1 is SGDLS and CDR2 is YYNGEE. After removal of 2 bases from V and 0 bases from J, the junction contained 5 bases not matched to a gene.

The chain couples TRBV7-8 to TRBJ1-1; D perhaps matches TRBD1 (6 bases). CDR3 length: 13 amino acids. Germline CDR1 is SGHVS and CDR2 is FQNEAQ. Trimming removed 4 bases from V and 4 bases from J, with 10 bases in between. CDR3 in amino acids: CASSSGVGTEAFF. The CDR3 DNA is TGTGCCAGCAGCTCAGGGGTGGGCACTGAAGCTTTCTTT.

The V call is TRBV11-2, the J call TRBJ2-4; 11 bases map to TRBD2. The CDR3 contains 16 residues. Germline CDR1 and CDR2: SGHAT and FQNNGV. The V segment lost 6 bases and the J segment 4 bases; nucleotides outside the gene matches: 8. CDR3 amino acids: CASRQVTSGAKNIQYF. CDR3 bases: TGTGCCAGCAGACAGGTGACTAGCGGGGCGAAAAACATTCAGTACTTC.

This chain joins TRBV6-6 and TRBJ1-5; D remains unclear. The CDR3 consists of 12 residues. V gave up 8 bases and J gave up 7 bases, with 12 bases separating them. Per the germline V gene, CDR1 is MNHNY and CDR2 is SVGAGI (reference sequence). CDR3 residues: CASRWPGQPQHF. The CDR3 DNA is TGTGCCAGCCGATGGCCGGGGCAGCCCCAGCATTTT.

This rearrangement joins TRBV2 to TRBJ2-7; D remains ambiguous. The V gene's germline CDR1 is SNHLY and CDR2 FYNNEI. This CDR3 has 14 residues. The germline V and J ends were trimmed by 6 bases and 6 bases, with 18 bases remaining between them. The CDR3 sequence: CASRRTDEVGEQYF. In DNA, the CDR3 is TGTGCCAGCAGGAGGACGGACGAGGTCGGCGAGCAGTACTTC.

This chain connects TRBV12-3 or TRBV12-4 to TRBJ1-2; no clear D. Trimming took off 4 bases at V and 8 bases at J, with 14 bases between the two ends. The CDR3 spans 13 residues. CDR3 coding DNA: TGTGCCAGCAGTTACTGGGTGCAAGGGGGCTACACCTTC. It specifies CASSYWVQGGYTF.

The chain has TRBV6-1 and TRBJ1-2, with D unresolved. Germline assignment: CDR1 MNHNS and CDR2 SASEGT. This CDR3 has 13 amino acids. V lost 0 bases and J lost 7, with 9 bases in between. The CDR3 sequence: CASSEALSSGYTF. For the CDR3, the DNA is TGTGCCAGCAGTGAAGCGCTTTCCTCTGGCTACACCTTC.

The gene calls are TRBV6-2 or TRBV6-3 and TRBJ2-7; D might be TRBD2 (6 bases). V lost 2 bases and J lost 3, with 11 bases in between. The CDR3 covers 14 residues. CDR1 is MNHEY, CDR2 SVGEGT, per germline. CDR3 loop: CASSYRRENYEQYF. CDR3 nucleotides: TGTGCCAGCAGTTACCGACGGGAGAACTACGAGCAGTACTTC.

This clonotype was detected a few times. The chain couples TRBV18 to TRBJ2-7, with D perhaps TRBD1 (6 bases). V lost 2 bases, J lost 3 bases, and 11 bases lay in between. The CDR3 sequence is 14 residues long. Germline V lookup: CDR1 KGHSH, CDR2 LQKENI. The CDR3 sequence: CASSPGGQLYEQYF. DNA for the CDR3: TGTGCCAGCTCACCAGGCGGACAGCTCTACGAGCAGTACTTC.

This clonotype was detected only a few times. This chain joins TRBV11-3 and TRBJ1-2, with 7 bases that match TRBD1. Germline V lookup: CDR1 SGHNT, CDR2 YENEEA. V shed 5 bases and J 7 bases; nucleotides not matched to a gene: 7. This CDR3 region has 13 residues. The CDR3 here is CASSQGEGSGYTF. CDR3 sequence (DNA): TGTGCCAGCAGCCAGGGGGAGGGGTCTGGCTACACCTTC.

The rearrangement uses TRBV25-1 and TRBJ2-2, with D possibly TRBD1 on 6 matching bases. V was clipped by 4 bases and J by 5 bases, with 17 bases between them. Germline loops: CDR1 MGHDK, CDR2 SYGVNS. This CDR3 is 16 amino acids long. CDR3 nucleotides: TGTGCCAGCAGTGCCCACGGGACACCGAGGACCGGGGAGCTGTTTTTT. This gives the protein CASSAHGTPRTGELFF.

This clonotype was found a few times. The gene calls are TRBV5-4 and TRBJ1-2, with a tentative D call TRBD1 (5 bases). This CDR3 comprises 15 residues. Germline CDR1 is SGHNT and CDR2 is YYREEE (reference sequence). V shed 0 bases and J shed 4 bases, with 13 bases lying between them. The CDR3 region is CASSLGREDFYGYTF. The CDR3 DNA reads as TGTGCCAGCAGCTTGGGCAGGGAGGACTTCTATGGCTACACCTTC.

This clonotype has more than one count but fewer than ten. The chain employs TRBV9 and TRBJ2-1; D not resolved. Germline V gives CDR1 SGDLS, CDR2 YYNGEE. The V end was cut by 0 bases, the J end by 1 base, with 8 bases between. CDR3 length equals 15 residues. Here the CDR3 DNA reads TGTGCCAGCAGCGTAGCACCGAATTCCTACAATGAGCAGTTCTTC. Translated, it gives CASSVAPNSYNEQFF.

This clonotype was seen a few times. J is TRBJ2-3 and V is TRBV24-1, with D maybe TRBD1 (6 bases). Trimming shortened V by 3 bases and J by 3 bases, and 15 bases separated the two germline ends. The V gene's germline CDR1 is KGHDR and CDR2 SFDVKD. There are 16 residues in the CDR3. The CDR3: CATSDQPFGQTDTQYF. The CDR3 coding sequence is TGTGCCACCAGTGATCAGCCATTCGGACAGACAGATACGCAGTATTTT.

This clonotype was counted only a few times. This sequence joins TRBV5-1 and TRBJ2-6, with D unresolved. The V end was cut by 0 bases, the J end by 0 bases, with 10 bases between. Germline V gene sequence: CDR1 SGHRS, CDR2 YFSETQ. CDR3 length equals 17 residues. In DNA, the CDR3 is TGCGCCAGCAGCTTGGGGCAGGTTCCCTCTGGGGCCAACGTCCTGACTTTC. Encoded protein: CASSLGQVPSGANVLTF. The full variable domain, rest sourced from reference TRBV5-1 and TRBJ2-6, is KAGVTQTPRYLIKTRGQQVTLSCSPISGHRSVSWYQQTPGQGLQFLFEYFSETQRNKGNFPGRFSGRQFSNSRSEMNVSTLELGDSALYLCASSLGQVPSGANVLTFGAGSRLTVL.

This clonotype was observed at least ten times. At one boundary the junction diverges from the germline segment, which might be a read error. The chain joins TRBV7-2 to TRBJ2-5, with 8 bases aligning to TRBD2. Germline assignment: CDR1 SGHTA and CDR2 FQGNSA. This CDR3 has 16 residues. The CDR3 nucleotides read TGCGCCAGCAGCTTGGGCTCCGGGGGGGGTCAAGAGACCCAGTACTTC. Protein product: CASSLGSGGGQETQYF.

A few counts support this clonotype. The CDR3 reads CASSRPGANEQFF. CDR3 DNA sequence: TGTGCCAGCAGCCGTCCGGGGGCAAATGAGCAGTTCTTC. The V call is TRBV7-6, the J call TRBJ2-1; TRBD1 or TRBD2 may be the D gene (6 bases each). From germline, CDR1 is SGHVS and CDR2 FNYEAQ. The CDR3 is 13 amino acids. V was cut by 5 bases and J by 7 bases, with 12 bases left in between.

A single count supports this clonotype. V usage is TRBV2 and J usage is TRBJ2-7, with 10 bases identical to TRBD2. This CDR3 is 14 amino acids long. The junction had 4 bases not matched to a gene; V was cut back by 2 bases and J by 6 bases. CDR1 SNHLY and CDR2 FYNNEI come from the germline V gene. The CDR3 here is CASSELAGVAEQYF. The CDR3 DNA follows: TGTGCCAGCAGTGAACTAGCGGGAGTAGCCGAGCAGTACTTC. Full variable domain (outside the CDR3, taken from reference TRBV2 and TRBJ2-7): EPEVTQTPSHQVTQMGQEVILRCVPISNHLYFYWYRQILGQKVEFLVSFYNNEISEKSEIFDDQFSVERPDGSNFTLKIRSTKLEDSAMYFCASSELAGVAEQYFGPGTRLTVT.

The V call is TRBV20-1, the J call TRBJ1-1, with 7 nucleotides matching TRBD1. V was clipped by 7 bases and J by 1 base; unmatched bases: 12. The V gene's germline CDR1 is DFQATT and CDR2 SNEGSKA (reference sequence). The CDR3 has 15 amino acids. The CDR3 sequence: CSDPHHRTGNTEAFF. CDR3 DNA sequence: TGCAGTGATCCACACCACAGGACAGGGAACACTGAAGCTTTCTTT.